This entry lists 28 T cell receptor beta chains sequenced from one sample in a study of prognosis after radiotherapy for stage I lung cancer. Using two-round multiplex PCR, the authors amplified TCR beta CDR3 from genomic DNA. Specific primers for each TRBV and TRBJ gene were what first-round PCR used. MiXCR was run by TCRdb on the multiplex PCR reads, yielding one entry per CDR3 protein. The sample has about 22,000 distinct CDR3 sequences, about 40% seen once. The material sequenced was PBMCs, taken before or after stereotactic body radiation therapy (not recorded which). These receptor sequences come from a donor of 50 years or more with non-small cell lung cancer.

As concerns this clonotype: A much larger clone lies a single base off, so this may be a read error. This chain's CDR3 is CSASNRGATTLPQETQYF. DNA for the CDR3: TGCAGTGCCTCTAACAGGGGGGCGACAACCCTGCCCCAAGAGACCCAGTACTTC. The chain is built from TRBV20-1 and TRBJ2-5; 8 bases are shared with TRBD1. Losses at the gene ends were 6 bases for V and 1 base for J; bases not matched to a gene: 19. Germline assignment: CDR1 DFQATT and CDR2 SNEGSKA (reference sequence). The CDR3 length is 18 residues.

This clonotype was picked up one time. At one end the junction does not follow the germline gene, possibly because of a read error. This chain connects TRBV27 to TRBJ2-7; D may be TRBD2 (6 bases). The CDR3 runs 14 residues. Germline CDR1 and CDR2: MNHEY and SMNVEV (reference sequence). The CDR3 reads CASSLGDSTDEQYF. In DNA, the CDR3 is TGCGCCAGCAGCCTTGGGGACTCTACCGACGAGCAGTACTTC.

This clonotype was recorded many times. The V and J genes are TRBV28 and TRBJ2-7; 10 bases are shared with TRBD1. The length of the CDR3 is 13 residues. The germline V gene has CDR1 MDHEN and CDR2 SYDVKM. The junction had 0 bases not matched to a gene; V was cut back by 6 bases and J by 1 base. The CDR3 loop is CASRGQGSYEQYF. DNA for the CDR3: TGTGCCAGCAGGGGACAGGGGTCCTACGAGCAGTACTTC.

The chain uses TRBV6-1 and TRBJ1-1; TRBD1 is a possible D gene (6 bases). Trimming stripped 3 bases from V and 0 bases from J, with 8 bases between. The CDR3 length is 14 residues. Germline assignment: CDR1 MNHNS and CDR2 SASEGT. CDR3 residues: CASSDRGLNTEAFF. DNA for the CDR3: TGTGCCAGCAGTGACAGGGGACTGAACACTGAAGCTTTCTTT.

The sample holds a few counts of this clonotype. The chain carries TRBV7-2 and TRBJ1-2; a possible D gene is TRBD1 (6 bases). Trimming pared 5 bases from V and 0 bases from J, leaving 13 bases between. The CDR3 spans 15 residues. Germline CDR1 SGHTA, CDR2 FQGNSA. The DNA of the CDR3 is TGTGCCAGCAGCGGAAGGGGGGGAACTAACTATGGCTACACCTTC. It codes for CASSGRGGTNYGYTF.

As for this clonotype: This probably arose from a read error, given a far larger clone one base away. This chain joins TRBV7-3 and TRBJ2-1; TRBD1 agrees at 7 bases. This CDR3 region has 14 residues. With 7 bases clipped from V and 8 bases from J, the junction kept 11 bases outside the gene matches. Per germline, CDR1 SGHTA and CDR2 FQGTGA. DNA of the CDR3: TGTGCCAGCATCCCCCGGACAGGAAAAGATGAGCAGTTCTTC. Translation gives CASIPRTGKDEQFF.

Concerning this clonotype itself: A read error may produce the germline difference seen at one junction end. The rearrangement uses TRBV5-1 and TRBJ2-5; no firm D call. The CDR3 has 16 residues. The germline CDR1 and CDR2 sequences are SGHRS and YFSETQ. The CDR3: CASSLAQVAFQDTQYF. As DNA, the CDR3 is TGCGCCAGCAGCTTGGCCCAGGTGGCCTTTCAAGATACCCAGTACTTC.

The chain carries TRBV12-3 or TRBV12-4 and TRBJ2-1, with TRBD1 as a possible D gene (6 bases). There are 15 residues in the CDR3. The V end lost 6 bases, the J end lost 2 bases, and 14 bases lay between the germline ends. The CDR3 coding sequence is TGTGCCAGCAGGAGCAGGGGTAACCCCTACAATGAGCAGTTCTTC. It codes for CASRSRGNPYNEQFF.

This clonotype has at least ten counts. V and J are TRBV6-1 and TRBJ2-3; D might be TRBD1 (6 bases). CDR1 MNHNS and CDR2 SASEGT come from the germline V gene. The ends were cut back, 6 bases at V and 2 bases at J, with 12 bases in the middle. This CDR3 contains 14 residues. As DNA, the CDR3 is TGTGCCAGCAGACTAGACAGGACCACAGATACGCAGTATTTT. Translated: CASRLDRTTDTQYF.

This clonotype has ten or more counts. The chain has TRBV19 and TRBJ2-7, with 10 positions matching TRBD1. The CDR3 has 15 residues. Germline loops: CDR1 LNHDA, CDR2 SQIVND (reference sequence). V was clipped by 2 bases and J by 6 bases; unmatched bases: 7. Here the CDR3 reads CASSIPGQGGREQYF. Here the CDR3 DNA reads TGTGCCAGTAGTATACCCGGACAGGGGGGACGCGAGCAGTACTTC.

The table lists this clonotype with many counts. The chain couples TRBV15 to TRBJ2-1, with 7 bases identical to TRBD1. The junction had 6 bases not matched to a gene; V was cut back by 0 bases and J by 7 bases. CDR3 size: 15 residues. Germline V CDR1 and CDR2: LNHNV, YYDKDF (reference sequence). CDR3 protein: CATSRDWGRGNEQFF. The CDR3 nucleotides are TGTGCCACCAGCAGAGATTGGGGCAGGGGGAATGAGCAGTTCTTC.

This clonotype was recorded many times. The gene calls are TRBV7-2 and TRBJ2-3, with D unresolved. The CDR3 spans 14 residues. CDR1 is SGHTA and CDR2 is FQGNSA in the germline V gene. V gave up 6 bases and J gave up 0 bases, with 10 bases separating them. Here the CDR3 DNA reads TGTGCCAGCAGGTTGCGGATCAGCACAGATACGCAGTATTTT. This translates into CASRLRISTDTQYF.

The chain employs TRBV14 and TRBJ2-5; D gene ambiguous. Germline V gene sequence: CDR1 SGHDN, CDR2 FVKESK. The V end was cut by 0 bases, the J end by 2 bases, with 10 bases between. The CDR3 contains 15 residues. CDR3 amino acids: CASSQDRAYQETQYF. CDR3 DNA sequence: TGTGCCAGCAGCCAAGATAGGGCTTATCAAGAGACCCAGTACTTC.

This clonotype turned up a few times. This chain joins TRBV10-2 and TRBJ1-4; D gene unclear. The germline V gene encodes CDR1 WSHSY and CDR2 SAAADI. The CDR3 contains 14 residues. Trimming removed 0 bases from V and 4 bases from J, with 6 bases in between. CDR3 region: CASSESWGNEKLFF. In DNA, the CDR3 is TGCGCCAGCAGTGAGTCGTGGGGTAATGAAAAACTGTTTTTT.

This clonotype was detected only a few times. Possible read error: a much larger clone is one base away. The V gene is TRBV7-8, the J gene TRBJ1-5, with D hard to call. Germline CDR1 is SGHVS and CDR2 is FQNEAQ. The CDR3 totals 15 residues. The DNA for the CDR3 is TGTGCCGGCAGCTTAAGGAGGGAAGCAAGGCAGCCCCAGCATTTT. It encodes CAGSLRREARQPQHF.

Of note for this clonotype: The junction departs from germline at one end; a sequencing error may be responsible. The rearrangement joins TRBV6-5 to TRBJ2-3, with TRBD2 matching over 11 bases. CDR3 length: 18 residues. Germline assignment: CDR1 MNHEY and CDR2 SVGAGI. The CDR3 sequence is CASSSGTSGTSSTDTQYF. As DNA, the CDR3 is TGTGCCAGCAGTTCCGGGACTAGCGGAACATCTAGCACAGATACTCAGTATTTT.

In this sample, this clonotype turned up a few times. The gene calls are TRBV7-6 and TRBJ2-7; 10 bases match TRBD1. The CDR3 has 13 amino acids. The trim removed 5 bases at V and 5 bases at J, leaving 3 bases unmatched. Germline CDR1 is SGHVS and CDR2 is FNYEAQ. CDR3 region: CASSGGQGDEQYF. CDR3 bases: TGTGCCAGCAGCGGAGGACAGGGGGACGAGCAGTACTTC. The whole variable domain, filled in from reference TRBV7-6 and TRBJ2-7, reads GAGVSQSPRYKVTKRGQDVALRCDPISGHVSLYWYRQALGQGPEFLTYFNYEAQQDKSGLPNDRFSAERPEGSISTLTIQRTEQRDSAMYRCASSGGQGDEQYFGPGTRLTVT.

This clonotype was detected only a few times. A much larger clone differs by one base, so this may be a read error. The chain couples TRBV24-1 to TRBJ2-2, with a weak D call TRBD1 (6 bases). The V gene's germline CDR1 is KGHDR and CDR2 SFDVKD. The CDR3 sequence is 16 residues long. V dropped 3 bases and J dropped 5 bases, with 15 bases sitting between them. CDR3 DNA sequence: TGTGCCACCAGTGATCCGGTACAGGGTACTACCGGGGAGCTGTTTTTT. It yields the protein CATSDPVQGTTGELFF.

This clonotype was observed a few times. This likely traces to a read error, being one base from a far larger clone. The gene calls are TRBV6-2 or TRBV6-3 and TRBJ2-1; 7 nucleotides align to TRBD2. CDR1 MNHEY and CDR2 SVGEGT come from the germline V gene. J gave up 6 bases and V 5 bases, and 7 bases lay outside the gene matches. The CDR3 extends over 14 amino acids. The CDR3 sequence: CASSATSSGNEQFF. For the CDR3, the DNA is TGTGCCAGCAGTGCGACTAGCTCCGGCAATGAGCAGTTCTTC.

On this clonotype itself: The germline gene is not matched at one end of the junction; a read error may be the cause. The chain couples TRBV18 to TRBJ1-3; D perhaps matches TRBD1 (6 bases). Per germline, CDR1 KGHSH and CDR2 LQKENI. The CDR3 runs to 15 residues. The CDR3 reads CASSLATGTGNTTYF. In DNA, the CDR3 is TGTGCCAGCTCTCTCGCCACAGGGACTGGAAACACCACATATTTT.

The chain employs TRBV6-1 and TRBJ1-5; D is unresolved. Per germline, CDR1 MNHNS and CDR2 SASEGT. Trimming stripped 8 bases from V and 14 bases from J, with 19 bases between. This CDR3 has 12 residues. CDR3 region: CASAYSNQTKHF. The DNA of the CDR3 is TGTGCCAGCGCTTATAGCAATCAGACCAAGCATTTT.

The table lists this clonotype with many counts. The junction shows a germline mismatch at one end, possibly a read error. V gene TRBV11-2 combines with J gene TRBJ2-3; D remains unclear. This CDR3 is built from 14 residues. Germline CDR1 SGHAT, CDR2 FQNNGV. The chain's CDR3 is CASSLDRITDTQYF. The CDR3 coding sequence is TGTGCCAGCAGTTTAGATCGAATCACAGATACGCAGTATTTT. The full variable domain, with the rest looked up from reference TRBV11-2 and TRBJ2-3, is EAGVAQSPRYKIIEKRQSVAFWCNPISGHATLYWYQQILGQGPKLLIQFQNNGVVDDSQLPKDRFSAERLKGVDSTLKIQPAKLEDSAVYLCASSLDRITDTQYFGPGTRLTVL.

About this clonotype: One junction end does not reproduce the germline sequence, and a read error may be involved. Written as DNA, the CDR3 is TGTGCCAGCAGCTTAGATCTGTGGGGGGAGTCGGCCTGGGATCTGTTTTTT. Translating it yields CASSLDLWGESAWDLFF. V gene TRBV11-3 combines with J gene TRBJ2-2, with TRBD2 as a possible D gene (6 bases). The germline V gene has CDR1 SGHNT and CDR2 YENEEA. The CDR3 runs to 17 residues.

This clonotype was observed a few times. A far larger clone is one base from this, pointing to a likely read error. This sequence joins TRBV6-9 and TRBJ1-1; D not resolved. In germline, CDR1 is MNHGY, CDR2 SVAAGI. Trimming shortened V by 3 bases and J by 2 bases, and 10 bases separated the two germline ends. This CDR3 has 14 residues. CDR3 amino acids: CASSYVRLNTEAFF. Here the CDR3 DNA reads TGTGCCAGCAGTTACGTACGGCTAAACACTGAAGCTTTCTTT.

In its sample, this clonotype was seen many times. J is TRBJ2-7 and V is TRBV15, with TRBD1 identical over 10 bases. Germline lookup yields CDR1 LNHNV and CDR2 YYDKDF (reference sequence). The CDR3 sequence is 13 residues long. The V and J ends lost 3 bases and 6 bases, in that order; junction bases with no gene match: 2. The CDR3 spells CATSRTGGSEQYF. The CDR3 DNA is TGTGCCACCAGCAGGACAGGGGGCAGCGAGCAGTACTTC.

The chain combines TRBV28 with TRBJ2-5; D remains unclear. Trimming cost V 8 bases and J 0 bases, with 7 bases left between them. The CDR3 contains 12 residues. Per germline, CDR1 MDHEN and CDR2 SYDVKM. CDR3 residues: CASSRYQETQYF. In nucleotides, the CDR3 is TGTGCCAGCTCAAGATACCAAGAGACCCAGTACTTC. The complete variable domain, with remaining parts taken from reference TRBV28 and TRBJ2-5, reads DVKVTQSSRYLVKRTGEKVFLECVQDMDHENMFWYRQDPGLGLRLIYFSYDVKMKEKGDIPEGYSVSREKKERFSLILESASTNQTSMYLCASSRYQETQYFGPGTRLLVL.

The table lists this clonotype with many counts. The V gene is TRBV6-2 or TRBV6-3, the J gene TRBJ2-5; D is tentatively TRBD1 or TRBD2 (6 bases each). CDR1 and CDR2 from the germline V gene are MNHEY and SVGEGT. Trimming took 1 base from V and 5 from J, leaving 11 bases between them. This CDR3 comprises 14 residues. CDR3 region: CASSYYGGGETQYF. The CDR3 DNA reads TGTGCCAGCAGTTACTACGGGGGCGGGGAGACCCAGTACTTC.

This clonotype occurred many times. The gene calls are TRBV5-1 and TRBJ2-3, with 7 bases that match TRBD2. The V gene end was trimmed by 1 base and the J gene end by 0 bases; junction bases not matched to a gene: 2. Germline V gene sequence: CDR1 SGHRS, CDR2 YFSETQ. The CDR3 runs 15 residues. In DNA, the CDR3 is TGCGCCAGCAGCTTGCTAGCGGAAAGCACAGATACGCAGTATTTT. It codes for CASSLLAESTDTQYF.